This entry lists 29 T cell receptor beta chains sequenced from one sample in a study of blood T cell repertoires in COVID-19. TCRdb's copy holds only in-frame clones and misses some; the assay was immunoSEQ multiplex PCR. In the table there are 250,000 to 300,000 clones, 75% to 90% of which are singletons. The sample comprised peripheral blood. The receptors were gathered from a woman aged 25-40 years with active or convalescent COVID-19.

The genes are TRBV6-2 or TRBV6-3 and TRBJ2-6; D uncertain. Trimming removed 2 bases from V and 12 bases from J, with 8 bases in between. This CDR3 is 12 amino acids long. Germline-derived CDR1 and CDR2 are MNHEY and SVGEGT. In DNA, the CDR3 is TGTGCCAGCAGTTACCAGTCTAGCGTCCTGACTTTC. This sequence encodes CASSYQSSVLTF.

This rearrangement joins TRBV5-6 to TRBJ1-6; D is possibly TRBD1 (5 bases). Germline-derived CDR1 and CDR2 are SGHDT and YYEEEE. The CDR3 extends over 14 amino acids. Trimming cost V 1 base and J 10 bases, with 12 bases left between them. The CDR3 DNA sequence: TGTGCCAGCAGCTTGAGGGGAGGTCACTCACCCCTCCACTTT. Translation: CASSLRGGHSPLHF.

In nucleotides, the CDR3 is TGTGCCAGCAGCAGTCCAGGGCTTCTGGGAAACACCATATATTTT. It codes for CASSSPGLLGNTIYF. This chain connects TRBV7-9 to TRBJ1-3, with D maybe TRBD1 (5 bases). This CDR3 is 15 amino acids long. Germline V gives CDR1 SEHNR, CDR2 FQNEAQ (reference sequence). The V end lost 5 bases, the J end lost 4 bases, and 15 bases lay between the germline ends.

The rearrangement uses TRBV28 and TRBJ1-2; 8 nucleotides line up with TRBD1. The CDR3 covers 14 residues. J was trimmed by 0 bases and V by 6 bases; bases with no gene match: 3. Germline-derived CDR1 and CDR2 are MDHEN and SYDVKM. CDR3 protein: CASRTGGANYGYTF. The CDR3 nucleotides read TGTGCCAGCAGAACAGGGGGAGCTAACTATGGCTACACCTTC.

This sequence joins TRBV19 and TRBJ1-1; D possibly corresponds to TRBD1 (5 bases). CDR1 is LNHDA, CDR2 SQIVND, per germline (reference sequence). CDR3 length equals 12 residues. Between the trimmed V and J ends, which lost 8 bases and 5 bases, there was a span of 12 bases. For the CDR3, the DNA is TGTGCCAGTTGCCCAGGGAGGACTGAAGCTTTCTTT. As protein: CASCPGRTEAFF.

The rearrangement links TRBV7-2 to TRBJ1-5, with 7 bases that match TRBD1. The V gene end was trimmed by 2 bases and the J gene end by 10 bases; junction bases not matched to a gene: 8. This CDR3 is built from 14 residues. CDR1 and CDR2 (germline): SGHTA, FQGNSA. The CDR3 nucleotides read TGTGCCAGCAGCTTACCAGGGGGTACCAGACCCCAGCATTTT. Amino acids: CASSLPGGTRPQHF.

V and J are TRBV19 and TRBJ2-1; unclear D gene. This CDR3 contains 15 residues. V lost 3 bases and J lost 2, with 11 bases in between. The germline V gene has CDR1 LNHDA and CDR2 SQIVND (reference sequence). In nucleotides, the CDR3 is TGTGCCAGTAGTATTTTATCGCCTACCTACAATGAGCAGTTCTTC. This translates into CASSILSPTYNEQFF.

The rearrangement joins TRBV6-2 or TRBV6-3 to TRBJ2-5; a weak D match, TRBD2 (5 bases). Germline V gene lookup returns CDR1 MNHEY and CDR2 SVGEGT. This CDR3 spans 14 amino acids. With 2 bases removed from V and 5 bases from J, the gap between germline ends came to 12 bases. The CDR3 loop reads CASSYQRRGETQYF. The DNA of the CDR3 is TGTGCCAGCAGTTACCAACGTCGAGGGGAGACCCAGTACTTC.

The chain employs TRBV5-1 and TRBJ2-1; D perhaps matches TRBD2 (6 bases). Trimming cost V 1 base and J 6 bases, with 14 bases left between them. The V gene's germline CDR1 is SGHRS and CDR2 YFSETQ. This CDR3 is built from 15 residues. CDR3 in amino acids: CASSLNFGTFNEQFF. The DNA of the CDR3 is TGCGCCAGCAGCTTGAATTTTGGGACTTTCAATGAGCAGTTCTTC.

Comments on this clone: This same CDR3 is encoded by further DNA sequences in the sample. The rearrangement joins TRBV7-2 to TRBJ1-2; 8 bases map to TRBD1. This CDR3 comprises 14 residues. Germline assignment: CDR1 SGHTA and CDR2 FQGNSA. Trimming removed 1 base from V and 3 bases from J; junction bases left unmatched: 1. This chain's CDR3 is CASSLEQGDYGYTF. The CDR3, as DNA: TGTGCCAGCAGCTTAGAACAGGGGGACTATGGCTACACCTTC.

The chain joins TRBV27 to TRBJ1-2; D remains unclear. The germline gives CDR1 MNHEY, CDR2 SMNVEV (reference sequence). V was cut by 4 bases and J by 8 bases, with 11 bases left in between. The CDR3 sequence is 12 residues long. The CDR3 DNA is TGTGCCAGCAGTTCTCCTAGGAGGGGCTACACCTTC. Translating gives CASSSPRRGYTF.

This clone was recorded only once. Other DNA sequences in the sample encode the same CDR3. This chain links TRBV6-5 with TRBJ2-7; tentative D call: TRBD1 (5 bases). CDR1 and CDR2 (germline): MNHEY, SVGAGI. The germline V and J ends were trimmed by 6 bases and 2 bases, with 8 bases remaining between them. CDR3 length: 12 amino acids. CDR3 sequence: CASRTGTYEQYF. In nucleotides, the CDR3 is TGTGCCAGCAGAACAGGAACCTACGAGCAGTACTTC.

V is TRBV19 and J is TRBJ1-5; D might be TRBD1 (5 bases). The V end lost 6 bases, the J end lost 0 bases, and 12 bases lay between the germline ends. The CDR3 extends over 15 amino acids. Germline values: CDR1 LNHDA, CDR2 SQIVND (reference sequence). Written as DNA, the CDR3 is TGTGCCAGTAGAATGGGGGGAAATAGCAATCAGCCCCAGCATTTT. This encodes CASRMGGNSNQPQHF.

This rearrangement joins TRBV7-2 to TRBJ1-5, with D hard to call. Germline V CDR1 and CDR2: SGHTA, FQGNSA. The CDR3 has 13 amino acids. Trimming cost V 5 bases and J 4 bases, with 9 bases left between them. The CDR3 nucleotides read TGTGCCAGCAGCCTACGGGAGAATCAGCCCCAGCATTTT. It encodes CASSLRENQPQHF.

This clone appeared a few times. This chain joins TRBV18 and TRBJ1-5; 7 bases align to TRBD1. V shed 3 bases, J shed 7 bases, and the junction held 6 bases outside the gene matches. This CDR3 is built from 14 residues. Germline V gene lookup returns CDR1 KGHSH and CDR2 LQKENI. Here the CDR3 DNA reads TGTGCCAGCTCACCTACCCAGGGGGGCCAGCCCCAGCATTTT. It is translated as CASSPTQGGQPQHF.

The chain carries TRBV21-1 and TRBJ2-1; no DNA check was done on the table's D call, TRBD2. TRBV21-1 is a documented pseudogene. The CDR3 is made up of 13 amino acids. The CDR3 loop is CASSRTSRDEQFF. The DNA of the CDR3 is TGTGCCAGCAGCCGGACTAGCAGGGATGAGCAGTTCTTC.

Here the CDR3 reads CASSPDRLKNSPLHF. CDR3 bases: TGTGCCAGCTCACCGGACAGGTTAAAAAATTCACCCCTCCACTTT. The chain employs TRBV18 and TRBJ1-6, with 7 bases matching TRBD1. This CDR3 has 15 residues. CDR1 and CDR2 from the germline V gene are KGHSH and LQKENI. Trimming removed 3 bases from V and 7 bases from J; junction bases left unmatched: 6.

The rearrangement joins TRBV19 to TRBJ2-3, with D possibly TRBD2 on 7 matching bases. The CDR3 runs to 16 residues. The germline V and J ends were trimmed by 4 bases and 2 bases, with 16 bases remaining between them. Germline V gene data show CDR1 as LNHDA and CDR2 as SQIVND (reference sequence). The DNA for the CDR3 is TGTGCCAGTAGTACCCCTCGGGGGGCCCTCACAGATACGCAGTATTTT. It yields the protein CASSTPRGALTDTQYF.

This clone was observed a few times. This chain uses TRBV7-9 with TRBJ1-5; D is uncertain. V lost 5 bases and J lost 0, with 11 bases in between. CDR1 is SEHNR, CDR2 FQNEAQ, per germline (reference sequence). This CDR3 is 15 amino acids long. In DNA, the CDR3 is TGTGCCAGCAGCGAGCTTGGGCATAGCAATCAGCCCCAGCATTTT. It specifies CASSELGHSNQPQHF.

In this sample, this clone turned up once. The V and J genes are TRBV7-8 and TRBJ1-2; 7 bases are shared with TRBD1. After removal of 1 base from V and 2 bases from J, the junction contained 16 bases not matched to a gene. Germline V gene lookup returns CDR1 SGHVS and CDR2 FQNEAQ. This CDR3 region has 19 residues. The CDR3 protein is CASSLGEGSRQGPNYGYTF. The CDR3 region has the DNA TGTGCCAGCAGCTTAGGTGAGGGTAGTCGACAGGGACCGAACTATGGCTACACCTTC. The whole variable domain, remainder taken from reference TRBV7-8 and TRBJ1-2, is GAGVSQSPRYKVAKRGQDVALRCDPISGHVSLFWYQQALGQGPEFLTYFQNEAQLDKSGLPSDRFFAERPEGSVSTLKIQRTQQEDSAVYLCASSLGEGSRQGPNYGYTFGSGTRLTVV.

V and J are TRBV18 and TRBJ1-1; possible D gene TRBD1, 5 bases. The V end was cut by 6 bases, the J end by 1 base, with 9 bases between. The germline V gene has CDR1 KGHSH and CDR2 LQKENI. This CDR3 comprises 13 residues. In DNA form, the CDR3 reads TGTGCCAGCTCTGCGGGGCAGAACACTGAAGCTTTCTTT. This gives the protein CASSAGQNTEAFF.

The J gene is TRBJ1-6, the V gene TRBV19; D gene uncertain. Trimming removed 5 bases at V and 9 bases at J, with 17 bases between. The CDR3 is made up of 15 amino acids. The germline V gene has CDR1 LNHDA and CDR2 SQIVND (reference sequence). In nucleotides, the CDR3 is TGTGCCAGTAGTCTACTTTATCACGCCGGTTCACCCCTCCACTTT. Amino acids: CASSLLYHAGSPLHF.

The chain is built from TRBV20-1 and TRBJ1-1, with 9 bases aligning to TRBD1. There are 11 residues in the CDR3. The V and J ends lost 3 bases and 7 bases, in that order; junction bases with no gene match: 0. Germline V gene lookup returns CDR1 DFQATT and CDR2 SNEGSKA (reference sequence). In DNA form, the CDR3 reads TGCAGTGCTAGGGGACAGGGTGAAGCTTTCTTT. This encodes CSARGQGEAFF.

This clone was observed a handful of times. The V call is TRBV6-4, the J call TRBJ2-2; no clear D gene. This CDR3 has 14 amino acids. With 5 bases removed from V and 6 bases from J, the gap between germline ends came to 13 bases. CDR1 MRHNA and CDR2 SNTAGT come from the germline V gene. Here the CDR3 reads CASSLEPEAGELFF. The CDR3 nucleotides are TGTGCCAGCAGTCTCGAACCTGAGGCCGGGGAGCTGTTTTTT.

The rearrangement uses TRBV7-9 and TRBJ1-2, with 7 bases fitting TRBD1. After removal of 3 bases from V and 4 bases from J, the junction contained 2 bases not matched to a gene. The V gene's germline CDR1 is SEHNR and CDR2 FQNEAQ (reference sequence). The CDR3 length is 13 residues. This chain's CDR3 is CASSLGDSYGYTF. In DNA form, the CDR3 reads TGTGCCAGCAGCTTGGGGGACAGCTATGGCTACACCTTC.

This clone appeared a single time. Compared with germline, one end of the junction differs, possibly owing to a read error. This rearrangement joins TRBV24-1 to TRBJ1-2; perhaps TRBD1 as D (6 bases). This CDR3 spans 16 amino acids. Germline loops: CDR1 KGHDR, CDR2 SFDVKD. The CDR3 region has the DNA TGTGCCACTCTTATACCGAACAGGGCGTCTAATTATGGCTACACCTTC. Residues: CATLIPNRASNYGYTF.

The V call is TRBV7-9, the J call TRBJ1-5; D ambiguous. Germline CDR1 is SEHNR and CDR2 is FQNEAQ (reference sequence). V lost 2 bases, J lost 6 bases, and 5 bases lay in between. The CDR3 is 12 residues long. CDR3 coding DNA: TGTGCCAGCAGCTTAAGAGGTCAGCCCCAGCATTTT. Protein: CASSLRGQPQHF.

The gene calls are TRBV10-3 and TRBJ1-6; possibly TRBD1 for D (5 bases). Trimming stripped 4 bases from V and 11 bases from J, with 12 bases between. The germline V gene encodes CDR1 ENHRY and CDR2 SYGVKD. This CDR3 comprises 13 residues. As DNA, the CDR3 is TGTGCCATCAGTGGCTCCAGGGAGGCACCCCTCCACTTT. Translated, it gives CAISGSREAPLHF.

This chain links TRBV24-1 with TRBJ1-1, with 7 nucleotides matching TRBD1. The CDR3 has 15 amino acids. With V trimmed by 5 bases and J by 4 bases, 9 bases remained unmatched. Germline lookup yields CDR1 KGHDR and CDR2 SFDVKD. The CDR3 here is CATSVPTGIITEAFF. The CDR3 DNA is TGTGCCACCAGTGTCCCGACAGGGATCATCACTGAAGCTTTCTTT.